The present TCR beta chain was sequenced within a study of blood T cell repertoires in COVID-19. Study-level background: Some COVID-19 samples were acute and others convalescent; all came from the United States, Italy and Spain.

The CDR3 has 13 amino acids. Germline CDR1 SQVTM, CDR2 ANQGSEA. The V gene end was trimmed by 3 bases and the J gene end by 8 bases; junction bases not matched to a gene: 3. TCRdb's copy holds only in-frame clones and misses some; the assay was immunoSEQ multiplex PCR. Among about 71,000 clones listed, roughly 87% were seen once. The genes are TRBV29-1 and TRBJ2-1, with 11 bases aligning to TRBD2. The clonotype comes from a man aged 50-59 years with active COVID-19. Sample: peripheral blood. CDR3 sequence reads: CSVDSGGADEQFF. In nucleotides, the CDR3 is TGCAGCGTTGATAGCGGGGGGGCCGATGAGCAGTTCTTC.